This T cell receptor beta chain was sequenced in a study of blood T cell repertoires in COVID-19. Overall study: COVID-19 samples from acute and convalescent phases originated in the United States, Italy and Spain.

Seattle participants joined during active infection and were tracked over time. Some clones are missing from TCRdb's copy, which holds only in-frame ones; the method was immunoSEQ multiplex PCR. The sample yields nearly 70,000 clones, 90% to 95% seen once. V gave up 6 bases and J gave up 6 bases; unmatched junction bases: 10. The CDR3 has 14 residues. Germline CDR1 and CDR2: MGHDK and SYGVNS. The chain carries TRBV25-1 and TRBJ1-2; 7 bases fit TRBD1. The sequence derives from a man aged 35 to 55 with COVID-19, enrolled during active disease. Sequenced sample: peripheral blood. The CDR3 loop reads CASSSNGQEDGYTF. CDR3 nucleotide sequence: TGTGCCAGCAGCTCTAACGGACAGGAGGATGGCTACACCTTC.